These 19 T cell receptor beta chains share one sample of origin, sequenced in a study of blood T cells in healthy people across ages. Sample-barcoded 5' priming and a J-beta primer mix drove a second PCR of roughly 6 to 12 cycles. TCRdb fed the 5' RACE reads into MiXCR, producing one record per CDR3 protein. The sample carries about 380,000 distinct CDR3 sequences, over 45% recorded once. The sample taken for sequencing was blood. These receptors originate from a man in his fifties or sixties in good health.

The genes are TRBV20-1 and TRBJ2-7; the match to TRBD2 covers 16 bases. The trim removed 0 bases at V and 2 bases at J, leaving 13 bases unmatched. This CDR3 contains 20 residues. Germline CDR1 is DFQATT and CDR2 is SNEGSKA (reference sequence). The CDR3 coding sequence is TGCAGTGCTAGAGATCAGGGGACCGGGGGACTAGCGGGAGGGCCCTACGAGCAGTACTTC. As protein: CSARDQGTGGLAGGPYEQYF.

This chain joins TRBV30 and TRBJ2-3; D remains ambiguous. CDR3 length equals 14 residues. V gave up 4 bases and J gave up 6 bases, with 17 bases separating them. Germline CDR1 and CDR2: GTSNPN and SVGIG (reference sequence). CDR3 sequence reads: CAWTAGNYRDTQYF. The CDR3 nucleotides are TGTGCCTGGACGGCAGGCAACTATAGGGATACGCAGTATTTT.

This CDR3 is CSAREQGRSALAYEQYF. Written as DNA, the CDR3 is TGCAGTGCTAGAGAACAGGGGAGGTCGGCCCTTGCCTACGAGCAGTACTTC. The V and J genes are TRBV20-1 and TRBJ2-7, with D maybe TRBD1 (7 bases). Germline lookup yields CDR1 DFQATT and CDR2 SNEGSKA (reference sequence). CDR3 size: 17 residues. The germline V and J ends were trimmed by 0 bases and 2 bases, with 20 bases remaining between them.

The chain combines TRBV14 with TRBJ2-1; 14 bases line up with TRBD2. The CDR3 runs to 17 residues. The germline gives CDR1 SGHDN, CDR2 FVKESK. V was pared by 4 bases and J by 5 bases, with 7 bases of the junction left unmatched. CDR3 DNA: TGTGCCAGCAGCCGTATTGGACTAGCGGGAGGCGACAATGAGCAGTTCTTC. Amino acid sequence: CASSRIGLAGGDNEQFF.

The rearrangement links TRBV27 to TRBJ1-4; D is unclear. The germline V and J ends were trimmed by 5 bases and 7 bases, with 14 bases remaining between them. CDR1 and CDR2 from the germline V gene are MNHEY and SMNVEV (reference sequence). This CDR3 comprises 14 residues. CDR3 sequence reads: CASSPLGWGEKLFF. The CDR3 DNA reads TGTGCCAGCAGTCCCCTAGGGTGGGGTGAAAAACTGTTTTTT.

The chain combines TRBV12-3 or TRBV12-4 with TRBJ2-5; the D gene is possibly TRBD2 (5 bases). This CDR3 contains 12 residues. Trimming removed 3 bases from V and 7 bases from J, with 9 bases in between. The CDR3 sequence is CASSFGVGTQYF. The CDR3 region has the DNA TGTGCCAGCAGTTTCGGGGTCGGGACCCAGTACTTC.

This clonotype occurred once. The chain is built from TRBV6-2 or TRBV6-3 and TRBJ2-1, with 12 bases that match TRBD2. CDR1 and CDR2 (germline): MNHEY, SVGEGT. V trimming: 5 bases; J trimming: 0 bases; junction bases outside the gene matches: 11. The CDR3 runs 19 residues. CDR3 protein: CASSSVGTSGPSSYNEQFF. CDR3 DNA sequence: TGTGCCAGCAGTAGTGTTGGGACTAGCGGGCCTAGCTCCTACAATGAGCAGTTCTTC.

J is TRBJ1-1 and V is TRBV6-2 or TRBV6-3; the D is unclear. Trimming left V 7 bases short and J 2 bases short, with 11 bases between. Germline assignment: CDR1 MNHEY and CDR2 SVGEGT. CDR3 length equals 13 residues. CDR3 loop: CASKGNSNTEAFF. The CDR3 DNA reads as TGTGCCAGCAAAGGGAACAGTAACACTGAAGCTTTCTTT.

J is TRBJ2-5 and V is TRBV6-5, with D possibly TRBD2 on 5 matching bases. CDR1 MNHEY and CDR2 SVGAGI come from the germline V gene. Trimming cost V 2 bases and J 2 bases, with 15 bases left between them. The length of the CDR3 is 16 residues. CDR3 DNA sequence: TGTGCCAGCAGTTACCGAAGCGGTTGGCAGCAAGAGACCCAGTACTTC. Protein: CASSYRSGWQQETQYF.

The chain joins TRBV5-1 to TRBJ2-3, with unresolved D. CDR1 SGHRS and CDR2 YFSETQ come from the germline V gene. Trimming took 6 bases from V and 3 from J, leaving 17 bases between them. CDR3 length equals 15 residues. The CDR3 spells CASNPSGGPTDTQYF. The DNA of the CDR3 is TGCGCCAGCAACCCCTCAGGCGGACCGACAGATACGCAGTATTTT.

The CDR3 sequence is CSARSTGGYEQYF. CDR3 sequence (DNA): TGCAGCGCAAGATCTACAGGGGGCTACGAGCAGTACTTC. This rearrangement joins TRBV29-1 to TRBJ2-7; 8 nucleotides line up with TRBD1. Germline lookup yields CDR1 SQVTM and CDR2 ANQGSEA. The CDR3 sequence is 13 residues long. The V gene end was trimmed by 7 bases and the J gene end by 3 bases; junction bases not matched to a gene: 8.

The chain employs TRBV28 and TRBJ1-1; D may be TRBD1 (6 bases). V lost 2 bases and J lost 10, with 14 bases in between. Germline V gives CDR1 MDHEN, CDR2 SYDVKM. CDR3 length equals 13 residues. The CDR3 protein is CASSLETPRGAFF. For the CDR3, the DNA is TGTGCCAGCAGTTTAGAGACACCCAGGGGAGCTTTCTTT.

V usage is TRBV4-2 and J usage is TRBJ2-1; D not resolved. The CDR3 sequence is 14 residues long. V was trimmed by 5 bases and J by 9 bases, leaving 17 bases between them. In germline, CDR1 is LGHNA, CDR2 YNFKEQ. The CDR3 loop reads CASSADAPDGEQFF. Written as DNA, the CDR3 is TGTGCCAGCAGCGCCGATGCGCCCGACGGTGAGCAGTTCTTC.

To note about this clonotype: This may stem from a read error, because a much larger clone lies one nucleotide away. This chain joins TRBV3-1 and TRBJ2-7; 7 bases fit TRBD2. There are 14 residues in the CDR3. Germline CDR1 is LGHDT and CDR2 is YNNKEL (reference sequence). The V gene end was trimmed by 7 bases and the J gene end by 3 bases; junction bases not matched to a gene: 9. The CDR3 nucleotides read TGTGCCAGCAACCATCGGCAGCGGGACTACGAGCAGTACTTC. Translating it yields CASNHRQRDYEQYF.

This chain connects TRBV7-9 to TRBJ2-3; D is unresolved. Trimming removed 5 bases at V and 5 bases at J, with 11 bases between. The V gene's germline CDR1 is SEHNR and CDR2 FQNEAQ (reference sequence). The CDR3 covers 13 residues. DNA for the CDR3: TGTGCCAGCAGCCCCCTTAAGGGAGATACGCAGTATTTT. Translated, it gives CASSPLKGDTQYF.

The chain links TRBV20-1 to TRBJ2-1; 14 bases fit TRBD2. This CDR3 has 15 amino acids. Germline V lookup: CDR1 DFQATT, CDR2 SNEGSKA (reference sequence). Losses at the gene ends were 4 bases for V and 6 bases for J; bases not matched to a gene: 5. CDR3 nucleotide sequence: TGCAGTGCTACTTCGGGACTAGCGGGAGTCAATGAGCAGTTCTTC. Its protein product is CSATSGLAGVNEQFF.

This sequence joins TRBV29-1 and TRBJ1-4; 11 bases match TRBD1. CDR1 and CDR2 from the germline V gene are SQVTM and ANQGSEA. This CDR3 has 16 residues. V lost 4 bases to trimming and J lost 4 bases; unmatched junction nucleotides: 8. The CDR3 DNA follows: TGCAGCGTTGCGCGGACAGGGGGCTTCGGTAATGAAAAACTGTTTTTT. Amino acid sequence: CSVARTGGFGNEKLFF.

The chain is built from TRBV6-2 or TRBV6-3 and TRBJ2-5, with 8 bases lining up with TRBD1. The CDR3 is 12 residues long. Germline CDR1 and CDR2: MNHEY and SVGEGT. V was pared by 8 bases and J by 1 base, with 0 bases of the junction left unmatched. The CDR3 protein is CASGTGQETQYF. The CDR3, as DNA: TGTGCCAGCGGGACAGGCCAAGAGACCCAGTACTTC.

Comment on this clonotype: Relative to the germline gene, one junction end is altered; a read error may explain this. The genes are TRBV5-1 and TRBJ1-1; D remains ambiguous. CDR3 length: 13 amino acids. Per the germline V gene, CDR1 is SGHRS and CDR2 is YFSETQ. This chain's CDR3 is CVSSPTLKTEAFF. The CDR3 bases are TGCGTCAGCAGCCCCACATTGAAGACTGAAGCTTTCTTT. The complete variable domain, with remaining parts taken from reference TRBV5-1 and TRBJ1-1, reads KAGVTQTPRYLIKTRGQQVTLSCSPISGHRSVSWYQQTPGQGLQFLFEYFSETQRNKGNFPGRFSGRQFSNSRSEMNVSTLELGDSALYLCVSSPTLKTEAFFGQGTRLTVV.